The 28 T cell receptor beta chains reported below all come from one sample, sequenced in a study of cytomegalovirus exposure and HLA in healthy donors. Primers: 60 Vbeta forward and 13 Jbeta reverse. Here immunoSEQ multiplex PCR was the method, and the copy in TCRdb shows in-frame clones only, minus some. This sample has roughly 160,000 clones, with approximately 80% found just once. Sequencing was done on a sample of PBMCs. Source of these receptors: a man between 18 and 35 years old in good health and CMV-seropositive.

This clone was observed a single time. The chain employs TRBV11-3 and TRBJ2-3; 8 bases match TRBD2. This CDR3 region has 15 residues. J was trimmed by 3 bases and V by 1 base; bases with no gene match: 3. Germline loops: CDR1 SGHNT, CDR2 YENEEA. CDR3 DNA: TGTGCCAGCAGCTTAGGTAGCGGGAAAACAGATACGCAGTATTTT. The encoded protein is CASSLGSGKTDTQYF. The full variable domain, with the rest looked up from reference TRBV11-3 and TRBJ2-3, is EAGVVQSPRYKIIEKKQPVAFWCNPISGHNTLYWYLQNLGQGPELLIRYENEEAVDDSQLPKDRFSAERLKGVDSTLKIQPAELGDSAVYLCASSLGSGKTDTQYFGPGTRLTVL.

This clone was counted a single time. V gene TRBV4-1 combines with J gene TRBJ2-1; TRBD2 agrees at 9 bases. CDR1 MGHRA and CDR2 YSYEKL come from the germline V gene. The V and J ends lost 4 bases and 7 bases, in that order; junction bases with no gene match: 5. The CDR3 is 14 amino acids. The chain's CDR3 is CASSPAGGLNEQFF. DNA of the CDR3: TGCGCCAGCAGCCCCGCGGGAGGGCTAAATGAGCAGTTCTTC.

V is TRBV9 and J is TRBJ2-1, with D possibly being TRBD2 (7 bases). The CDR3 spans 16 residues. V shed 0 bases and J shed 4 bases, with 14 bases lying between them. Per the germline V gene, CDR1 is SGDLS and CDR2 is YYNGEE. DNA of the CDR3: TGTGCCAGCAGCGTAGGGGGCGGGGGCCCTTACAATGAGCAGTTCTTC. Translation: CASSVGGGGPYNEQFF.

V and J are TRBV11-2 and TRBJ2-7, with 14 bases fitting TRBD2. V was clipped by 5 bases and J by 2 bases; unmatched bases: 2. From germline, CDR1 is SGHAT and CDR2 FQNNGV. The CDR3 is 15 amino acids. The CDR3 bases are TGTGCCAGCAGCCTGGGACTAGCGGGAGCCTACGAGCAGTACTTC. Amino acid sequence: CASSLGLAGAYEQYF.

The gene calls are TRBV10-3 and TRBJ1-1, with D hard to call. Trimming left V 7 bases short and J 4 bases short, with 13 bases between. There are 13 residues in the CDR3. Germline V CDR1 and CDR2: ENHRY, SYGVKD. The DNA of the CDR3 is TGTGCCATCATCGACACGTTGGGCACTGAAGCTTTCTTT. It yields the protein CAIIDTLGTEAFF.

This rearrangement joins TRBV19 to TRBJ1-4; 9 nucleotides match TRBD1. After removal of 3 bases from V and 4 bases from J, the junction contained 6 bases not matched to a gene. CDR3 size: 16 residues. Germline V gene data show CDR1 as LNHDA and CDR2 as SQIVND (reference sequence). DNA for the CDR3: TGTGCCAGTAGTATTCCCCCGGGACAGGGTAATGAAAAACTGTTTTTT. It translates to CASSIPPGQGNEKLFF.

The V and J genes are TRBV10-3 and TRBJ2-2, with D possibly TRBD1 on 6 matching bases. The germline gives CDR1 ENHRY, CDR2 SYGVKD. Trimming left V 6 bases short and J 6 bases short, with 14 bases between. The CDR3 loop spans 14 amino acids. CDR3 region: CAIRTDRSPGELFF. DNA of the CDR3: TGTGCCATCAGGACGGACAGAAGCCCCGGGGAGCTGTTTTTT.

The rearrangement links TRBV2 to TRBJ1-5; D remains unclear. The CDR3 loop spans 13 amino acids. Germline CDR1 and CDR2: SNHLY and FYNNEI. V was clipped by 7 bases and J by 0 bases, with 7 bases between them. CDR3 sequence (DNA): TGTGCCAGCATGGAGTATAGCAATCAGCCCCAGCATTTT. This encodes CASMEYSNQPQHF. Together with reference TRBV2 and TRBJ1-5, the CDR3 gives the full variable domain: EPEVTQTPSHQVTQMGQEVILRCVPISNHLYFYWYRQILGQKVEFLVSFYNNEISEKSEIFDDQFSVERPDGSNFTLKIRSTKLEDSAMYFCASMEYSNQPQHFGDGTRLSIL.

This rearrangement joins TRBV27 to TRBJ1-2, with D possibly TRBD1 on 6 matching bases. There are 14 residues in the CDR3. Trimming pared 8 bases from V and 4 bases from J, leaving 17 bases between. The germline gives CDR1 MNHEY, CDR2 SMNVEV (reference sequence). CDR3 sequence (DNA): TGTGCCAGCTCGAGCGGGGGGGCCTTCTATGGCTACACCTTC. Its protein is CASSSGGAFYGYTF.

This chain links TRBV7-3 with TRBJ1-2; 11 positions agree with TRBD1. The CDR3 is made up of 14 amino acids. The germline V gene encodes CDR1 SGHTA and CDR2 FQGTGA. Unmatched junction bases numbered 2, after V lost 1 base and J lost 7 bases. CDR3 sequence (DNA): TGTGCCAGCAGCTTAAAGGGACAGGGGGGTGGCTACACCTTC. It codes for CASSLKGQGGGYTF.

In the case of this clone: This same CDR3 is encoded by further DNA sequences in the sample. This chain joins TRBV2 and TRBJ1-2; the D is unclear. Germline V gene lookup returns CDR1 SNHLY and CDR2 FYNNEI. This CDR3 is built from 13 residues. V lost 0 bases, J lost 5 bases, and 7 bases lay in between. The CDR3 here is CASSEAGGYGYTF. The CDR3 bases are TGTGCCAGCAGTGAAGCGGGAGGGTATGGCTACACCTTC.

The V call is TRBV5-1, the J call TRBJ1-1; D gene uncertain. Germline values: CDR1 SGHRS, CDR2 YFSETQ. The V gene lost 4 bases and the J gene lost 4 bases, with 17 bases spanning the gap. The CDR3 sequence is 15 residues long. CDR3 protein: CASSTGARMGTEAFF. The DNA for the CDR3 is TGCGCCAGCAGCACCGGAGCCCGCATGGGCACTGAAGCTTTCTTT. Full variable domain (outside the CDR3, taken from reference TRBV5-1 and TRBJ1-1): KAGVTQTPRYLIKTRGQQVTLSCSPISGHRSVSWYQQTPGQGLQFLFEYFSETQRNKGNFPGRFSGRQFSNSRSEMNVSTLELGDSALYLCASSTGARMGTEAFFGQGTRLTVV.

This clone was recorded a few times. The chain has TRBV6-5 and TRBJ2-7, with 12 bases aligning to TRBD2. The germline CDR1 and CDR2 sequences are MNHEY and SVGAGI. The length of the CDR3 is 15 residues. The trim removed 6 bases at V and 2 bases at J, leaving 5 bases unmatched. The CDR3 DNA follows: TGTGCCAGCAGACCCGGACTAGCGGGGACCTACGAGCAGTACTTC. This translates into CASRPGLAGTYEQYF.

This chain joins TRBV21-1 and TRBJ1-2. TRBV21-1 is tagged as a pseudogene. The CDR3 runs to 18 residues. The CDR3 protein is CASSKARVEDLRYYGYTF. CDR3 sequence (DNA): TGTGCCAGCAGCAAAGCGAGGGTGGAGGACCTCCGATACTATGGCTACACCTTC.

The chain joins TRBV6-1 to TRBJ1-5; D perhaps matches TRBD1 (5 bases). The CDR3 runs 16 residues. Germline CDR1 MNHNS, CDR2 SASEGT. The V end lost 2 bases, the J end lost 4 bases, and 15 bases lay between the germline ends. CDR3 region: CASSEMAAGNNQPQHF. The CDR3 DNA reads TGTGCCAGCAGTGAAATGGCGGCAGGGAATAATCAGCCCCAGCATTTT.

This clone occurred once. The genes are TRBV5-6 and TRBJ1-2; 10 bases are a match to TRBD1. The V gene's germline CDR1 is SGHDT and CDR2 YYEEEE. CDR3 length equals 14 residues. V lost 0 bases to trimming and J lost 7 bases; unmatched junction nucleotides: 3. This chain's CDR3 is CASSLARQGAGYTF. CDR3 DNA sequence: TGTGCCAGCAGCTTGGCCAGACAGGGGGCTGGCTACACCTTC. The full variable domain, completed using reference TRBV5-6 and TRBJ1-2, is DAGVTQSPTHLIKTRGQQVTLRCSPKSGHDTVSWYQQALGQGPQFIFQYYEEEERQRGNFPDRFSGHQFPNYSSELNVNALLLGDSALYLCASSLARQGAGYTFGSGTRLTVV.

The chain has TRBV6-1 and TRBJ2-7; D is unresolved. Trimming cost V 5 bases and J 3 bases, with 14 bases left between them. Germline V gene data show CDR1 as MNHNS and CDR2 as SASEGT. The CDR3 has 14 amino acids. Here the CDR3 reads CASSRSIDYYEQYF. DNA of the CDR3: TGTGCCAGCAGTCGGAGCATAGATTACTACGAGCAGTACTTC.

This chain links TRBV2 with TRBJ2-5; D possibly corresponds to TRBD2 (5 bases). Per the germline V gene, CDR1 is SNHLY and CDR2 is FYNNEI. The CDR3 covers 13 residues. Between the trimmed V and J ends, which lost 5 bases and 3 bases, there was a span of 10 bases. The chain's CDR3 is CASSFTREETQYF. Here the CDR3 DNA reads TGTGCCAGCAGTTTCACTAGAGAAGAGACCCAGTACTTC.

As DNA, the CDR3 is TGTGCCAGCAGCACCTGGAGGGACTTAACAGATACGCAGTATTTT. This sequence encodes CASSTWRDLTDTQYF. J is TRBJ2-3 and V is TRBV5-4; the D gene is possibly TRBD2 (6 bases). The CDR3 extends over 15 amino acids. Between the trimmed V and J ends, which lost 4 bases and 3 bases, there was a span of 15 bases. Germline CDR1 reads SGHNT; CDR2 reads YYREEE (reference sequence).

The rearrangement uses TRBV10-3 and TRBJ2-5; D unclear. V lost 6 bases and J 1 base, leaving 6 bases between the germline ends. CDR3 length: 12 amino acids. The V gene's germline CDR1 is ENHRY and CDR2 SYGVKD. Written as DNA, the CDR3 is TGTGCCATCAGCGTCGGCCAAGAGACCCAGTACTTC. This translates into CAISVGQETQYF.

This chain joins TRBV6-1 and TRBJ1-5; D gene uncertain. This CDR3 is built from 13 residues. Germline CDR1 MNHNS, CDR2 SASEGT. Trimming left V 7 bases short and J 10 bases short, with 17 bases between. The CDR3 loop reads CASTLNLGKPQHF. The CDR3 bases are TGTGCCAGCACTCTAAACCTGGGCAAACCCCAGCATTTT.

The rearrangement uses TRBV5-4 and TRBJ1-1, with 7 positions matching TRBD1. V trimming: 4 bases; J trimming: 1 base; junction bases outside the gene matches: 4. This CDR3 has 14 amino acids. Germline V lookup: CDR1 SGHNT, CDR2 YYREEE (reference sequence). The CDR3 here is CASSPWTGNTEAFF. Here the CDR3 DNA reads TGTGCCAGCAGCCCGTGGACAGGGAACACTGAAGCTTTCTTT.

The chain couples TRBV7-9 to TRBJ2-1; D is unclear. CDR3 length: 14 amino acids. V shed 5 bases and J shed 8 bases, with 16 bases lying between them. CDR1 and CDR2 (germline): SEHNR, FQNEAQ (reference sequence). The CDR3 here is CASSLSLAPDEQFF. Here the CDR3 DNA reads TGTGCCAGCAGCCTTAGCCTCGCTCCCGATGAGCAGTTCTTC.

This sequence joins TRBV19 and TRBJ1-1, with TRBD1 identical over 7 bases. With V trimmed by 7 bases and J by 0 bases, 14 bases remained unmatched. This CDR3 comprises 17 residues. Germline CDR1 LNHDA, CDR2 SQIVND (reference sequence). The CDR3 protein is CASTSGGPFLLNTEAFF. The CDR3 coding sequence is TGTGCCAGTACCTCAGGGGGGCCCTTCCTGCTGAACACTGAAGCTTTCTTT.

This clone has a handful of counts. The chain combines TRBV4-1 with TRBJ1-2; D perhaps matches TRBD1 (6 bases). The length of the CDR3 is 15 residues. The germline V gene encodes CDR1 MGHRA and CDR2 YSYEKL. V was clipped by 0 bases and J by 7 bases, with 15 bases between them. Here the CDR3 reads CASSQDLGAGGGYTF. CDR3 in DNA: TGCGCCAGCAGCCAAGATTTGGGGGCGGGCGGTGGCTACACCTTC.

The chain has TRBV9 and TRBJ2-3, with 7 bases that match TRBD2. Germline loops: CDR1 SGDLS, CDR2 YYNGEE. With V trimmed by 3 bases and J by 2 bases, 9 bases remained unmatched. The CDR3 has 16 amino acids. This chain's CDR3 is CASSATTGTTTDTQYF. DNA for the CDR3: TGTGCCAGCAGCGCAACTACCGGGACTACCACAGATACGCAGTATTTT.

The CDR3 sequence: CASSQTGTGERPQHF. The CDR3 nucleotides are TGTGCCAGCTCACAAACCGGGACAGGCGAGCGGCCCCAGCATTTT. The V and J genes are TRBV18 and TRBJ1-5; 8 nucleotides match TRBD1. Germline-derived CDR1 and CDR2 are KGHSH and LQKENI. V shed 4 bases and J 9 bases; nucleotides not matched to a gene: 11. This CDR3 contains 15 residues. Full variable domain (missing parts from reference TRBV18 and TRBJ1-5): NAGVMQNPRHLVRRRGQEARLRCSPMKGHSHVYWYRQLPEEGLKFMVYLQKENIIDESGMPKERFSAEFPKEGPSILRIQQVVRGDSAAYFCASSQTGTGERPQHFGDGTRLSIL.

In the case of this clone: One end of the junction is discordant with germline, which a read error may explain. The V call is TRBV7-9, the J call TRBJ1-6, with a tentative D call TRBD1 (5 bases). The CDR3 loop spans 15 amino acids. From germline, CDR1 is SEHNR and CDR2 FQNEAQ (reference sequence). The CDR3 region has the DNA TGTTCCAGCACTAAATTCGGGCAGGGTAGTTCACCCCTCCACTTT. It yields the protein CSSTKFGQGSSPLHF. The whole variable domain, remainder taken from reference TRBV7-9 and TRBJ1-6, is DTGVSQNPRHKITKRGQNVTFRCDPISEHNRLYWYRQTLGQGPEFLTYFQNEAQLEKSRLLSDRFSAERPKGSFSTLEIQRTEQGDSAMYLCSSTKFGQGSSPLHFGNGTRLTVT.